The TCR beta chain under discussion was sequenced for a study of tumor-infiltrating lymphocytes in primary liver carcinoma. Study-level information: These were node-negative, non-metastatic T1-T3 tumors of roughly 4 to 10 cm.

Trimming cost V 3 bases and J 5 bases; bases outside gene matches: 14. The CDR3 contains 17 residues. The researchers produced TCR beta cDNA from approximately 460 ng total RNA with a constant-region primer. It was through three nested multiplex PCR rounds of slightly modified ARM-PCR that TCR beta libraries arose. Primers for the first two PCR rounds were TRBV1-TRBV30 forward primers and a C-beta reverse primer (about 10 cycles per round). One entry per CDR3 protein, called by TCRdb with MiXCR from the multiplex PCR reads. Of about 330,000 distinct CDR3 sequences in the sample, around three fifths were seen once. Findings of the study overall: Overlap between tumor regions exceeded overlap of tumor with adjacent tissue or blood. The 250 largest clones made up significantly more of tumor than blood repertoires (p = 0.039).

This clonotype was found many times. The target antigen is unknown. The blood RNA (from unsorted whole blood) was obtained, and germline DNA was also extracted. About 3.6 milliliters of peripheral blood were collected before surgery. The chain carries TRBV12-3 or TRBV12-4 and TRBJ2-3, with TRBD1 identical over 7 bases. The receptor was isolated from a middle-aged man with primary liver carcinoma and hepatitis B virus infection. Sequenced input: peripheral blood. CDR3 sequence: CASSFPREGASKDTQYF. Written as DNA, the CDR3 is TGTGCCAGCAGTTTCCCTCGAGAGGGGGCCTCTAAAGATACGCAGTATTTT.